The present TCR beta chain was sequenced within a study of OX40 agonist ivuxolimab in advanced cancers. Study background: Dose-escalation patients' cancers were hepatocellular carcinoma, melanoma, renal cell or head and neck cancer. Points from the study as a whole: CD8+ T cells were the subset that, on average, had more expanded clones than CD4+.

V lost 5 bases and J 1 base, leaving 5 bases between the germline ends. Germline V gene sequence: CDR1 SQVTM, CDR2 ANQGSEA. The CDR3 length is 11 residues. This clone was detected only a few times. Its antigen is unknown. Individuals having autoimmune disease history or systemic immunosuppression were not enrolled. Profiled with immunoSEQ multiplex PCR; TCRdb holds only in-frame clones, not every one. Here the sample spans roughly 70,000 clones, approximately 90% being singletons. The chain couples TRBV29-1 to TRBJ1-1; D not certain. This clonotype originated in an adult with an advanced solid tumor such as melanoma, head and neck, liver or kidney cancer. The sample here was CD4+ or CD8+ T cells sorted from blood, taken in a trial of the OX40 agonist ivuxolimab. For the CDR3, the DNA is TGCAGCGTTTCCCGGAACACTGAAGCTTTCTTT. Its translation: CSVSRNTEAFF. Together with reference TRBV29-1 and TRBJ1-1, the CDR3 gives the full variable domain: SAVISQKPSRDICQRGTSLTIQCQVDSQVTMMFWYRQQPGQSLTLIATANQGSEATYESGFVIDKFPISRPNLTFSTLTVSNMSPEDSSIYLCSVSRNTEAFFGQGTRLTVV.